Shown below are 10 T cell receptor beta chains from a single sample sequenced in a study of T cell changes during pregnancy in multiple sclerosis. Assay: immunoSEQ multiplex PCR; the TCRdb copy retains only in-frame clones and omits some. Of about 40,000 clones in the sample, roughly nine tenths were seen once. The specimen comprised CD4+ T cells from peripheral blood mononuclear cells, sampled in the third trimester of pregnancy. The receptors were sampled from a female donor in good health, enrolled as a control in a pregnancy study.

The chain has TRBV25-1 and TRBJ1-2, with 8 bases aligning to TRBD1. Trimming took 2 bases from V and 4 from J; bases not matched to a gene: 6. This CDR3 region has 15 residues. Germline loops: CDR1 MGHDK, CDR2 SYGVNS. CDR3 bases: TGTGCCAGCAGTGAAGTCGGGACAGGAGCCTATGGCTACACCTTC. Translation gives CASSEVGTGAYGYTF.

CDR3 amino acids: CASSTGTGQNGYTF. The CDR3 coding sequence is TGTGCCAGCAGCACTGGGACAGGTCAAAATGGCTACACCTTC. The rearrangement joins TRBV7-3 to TRBJ1-2; 8 nucleotides line up with TRBD1. The germline gives CDR1 SGHTA, CDR2 FQGTGA. The CDR3 spans 14 residues. Trimming removed 5 bases from V and 6 bases from J; junction bases left unmatched: 8.

The V call is TRBV2, the J call TRBJ2-2, with unresolved D. V lost 3 bases and J 3 bases, leaving 17 bases between the germline ends. This CDR3 has 17 residues. The germline CDR1 and CDR2 sequences are SNHLY and FYNNEI. CDR3 nucleotide sequence: TGTGCCAGCAGTGATGGGTTGGGCAGGAAATACACCGGGGAGCTGTTTTTT. Translated: CASSDGLGRKYTGELFF. The full variable domain, with the rest looked up from reference TRBV2 and TRBJ2-2, is EPEVTQTPSHQVTQMGQEVILRCVPISNHLYFYWYRQILGQKVEFLVSFYNNEISEKSEIFDDQFSVERPDGSNFTLKIRSTKLEDSAMYFCASSDGLGRKYTGELFFGEGSRLTVL.

V and J are TRBV6-5 and TRBJ1-3; D uncertain. Deletions cut 0 bases from V and 2 bases from J, with 8 bases between. This CDR3 contains 15 residues. Per germline, CDR1 MNHEY and CDR2 SVGAGI. CDR3 loop: CASSYSIAAGNTIYF. CDR3 in DNA: TGTGCCAGCAGTTACTCGATAGCAGCTGGAAACACCATATATTTT.

This chain links TRBV11-3 with TRBJ1-1; D is uncertain. This CDR3 contains 14 residues. Germline V CDR1 and CDR2: SGHNT, YENEEA. V was cut by 2 bases and J by 3 bases, with 10 bases left in between. The CDR3 coding sequence is TGTGCCAGCAGCTTAACGGCCGGGGACACTGAAGCTTTCTTT. Protein: CASSLTAGDTEAFF.

This rearrangement joins TRBV2 to TRBJ1-2; TRBD1 matches at 8 bases. Germline V lookup: CDR1 SNHLY, CDR2 FYNNEI. CDR3 length equals 13 residues. Trimming took 7 bases from V and 6 from J; bases not matched to a gene: 7. Here the CDR3 DNA reads TGTGCCAGCAATCTGGACAGGGATCATGGCTACACCTTC. Residues: CASNLDRDHGYTF.

This clone has just a few counts. The chain carries TRBV4-1 and TRBJ2-1; D is perhaps TRBD2 (6 bases). This CDR3 has 14 amino acids. Per germline, CDR1 MGHRA and CDR2 YSYEKL. V lost 3 bases, J lost 5 bases, and 11 bases lay in between. Written as DNA, the CDR3 is TGCGCCAGCAGCCAGGGGACTCCTCACAATGAGCAGTTCTTC. This sequence encodes CASSQGTPHNEQFF.

CDR3 nucleotides: TGCGCCAGCAGTCCAGGGGTACAAGAGACCCAGTACTTC. Its protein product is CASSPGVQETQYF. The gene calls are TRBV10-1 and TRBJ2-5; possibly TRBD1 for D (6 bases). Germline values: CDR1 WNHNN, CDR2 SYGVQD (reference sequence). Trimming removed 5 bases at V and 2 bases at J, with 9 bases between. This CDR3 contains 13 residues.

The chain combines TRBV27 with TRBJ2-4; 8 nucleotides align to TRBD2. J gave up 9 bases and V 0 bases, and 16 bases lay outside the gene matches. This CDR3 has 18 residues. Germline values: CDR1 MNHEY, CDR2 SMNVEV (reference sequence). CDR3 DNA sequence: TGTGCCAGCAGTTTATCGGGAACAGAACTAGCGGTCGGCGGCATTCAGTACTTC. This translates into CASSLSGTELAVGGIQYF.

The gene calls are TRBV7-6 and TRBJ2-3; D is unclear. Germline assignment: CDR1 SGHVS and CDR2 FNYEAQ. There are 16 residues in the CDR3. Trimming cost V 1 base and J 0 bases, with 11 bases left between them. The CDR3 sequence is CASSLVFGSSTDTQYF. The CDR3 region has the DNA TGTGCCAGCAGCTTAGTTTTCGGGTCTAGCACAGATACGCAGTATTTT.